A selection of T cell receptor beta chains follows, all from one sample in a study of shared clonotypes between healthy human individuals. Libraries were prepared by immunoSEQ multiplex PCR; TCRdb keeps only in-frame clonotypes and omits some of them. The sample holds around 550,000 clones, 90% to 97% seen once. Sequenced: naive CD4+ T cells sorted from blood. The receptors stem from a woman in her thirties in good health. CDR3s leave out the opening cysteine and the closing phenylalanine or tryptophan. Fields, in order: V gene, J gene, CDR3 protein.

TRBV6-5	TRBJ2-7	ASSSTSGRAVYEQY
TRBV28	TRBJ1-2	ASSFGGSYGYT
TRBV18	TRBJ1-6	ASSSDSLNSPLH
TRBV10-3	TRBJ2-4	AISEHPGLAGGGVAKNIQY
TRBV19	TRBJ1-2	ASSPPLNYGYT
TRBV23-1	TRBJ2-3	ASRQHHDYSDTQY
TRBV5-6	TRBJ2-2	ASSLSGELF
TRBV9	TRBJ1-3	ASSTLPGGTGFVY
TRBV5-1	TRBJ1-1	ASSLTNTEAF
TRBV25-1	TRBJ2-5	ASSERRAQETQY
TRBV28	TRBJ1-4	ASSRQALATNEKLF
TRBV27	TRBJ2-1	ASRYTGLGTYYNEQF
TRBV7-8	TRBJ2-3	ASRPPGGRATDTQY
TRBV6-5	TRBJ2-7	ASSYQGSYEQY
TRBV11-2	TRBJ2-7	ASSQKASGRGEQY
TRBV29-1	TRBJ2-7	SVATGGLDEQY
TRBV19	TRBJ2-5	ASSIEEAGGRGDQETQY
TRBV19	TRBJ1-1	ASSPQGAAGTEAF
TRBV11-2	TRBJ2-7	ASSPPSGPSEQY
TRBV5-1	TRBJ1-3	ASSLEGADSGNTIY
TRBV5-1	TRBJ2-3	ASSLGKTSTNTDTQY
TRBV14	TRBJ2-1	ASRDSGYNEQF
TRBV9	TRBJ1-1	ASSPRQNTEAF
TRBV5-4	TRBJ2-2	ASSPTSDNTGELF
TRBV7-7	TRBJ1-1	ASSAGPGEGAF
TRBV4-2	TRBJ2-1	ASSQDGAGIGNEQF
TRBV27	TRBJ2-7	ASSILRLAGGLEEQY
TRBV5-1	TRBJ2-1	ASSLETAVNEQF
TRBV28	TRBJ1-1	ASSSSGLNTEAF
TRBV28	TRBJ2-1	ASSLWTDNEQF
TRBV2	TRBJ2-5	ASSVDREKETQY
TRBV5-4	TRBJ2-3	ASSNTDTQY
TRBV27	TRBJ2-7	ASTGSRTKREQY
TRBV4-1	TRBJ1-2	ASSQVPGNYGYT
TRBV6-5	TRBJ2-7	ASSYSRANSYEQY
TRBV7-8	TRBJ1-2	ASNQIGQATYGYT
TRBV6-1	TRBJ1-1	ATTRVPTTEAF
TRBV28	TRBJ1-5	ASKPISNQPQH
TRBV4-1	TRBJ1-3	ASSQVVGHVSGNTIY
TRBV28	TRBJ1-1	ASSSPPAGTEAF
TRBV5-1	TRBJ1-2	ASSLAGQANLYGYT
TRBV7-6	TRBJ2-7	ASSSLAGAPYEQY
TRBV10-3	TRBJ1-2	AISEWFTGTGYGYT
TRBV18	TRBJ2-7	ASSPGGVYEQY
TRBV10-3	TRBJ1-2	AISDPGQGPGYT
TRBV28	TRBJ2-1	ASSLWQGGDEQF
TRBV5-6	TRBJ2-7	ASSLGGGLSEQY
TRBV4-1	TRBJ2-1	ASGVNSNYNEQF
TRBV28	TRBJ2-7	ASSLGWAAGEGEQY